The source of this T cell receptor (beta chain) is a study of blood T cell repertoires in COVID-19 (TCRdb year 2020). In terms of the full investigation: Samples from collaborators originated in the United States, Italy and Spain and spanned both the acute and convalescent phases of COVID-19. The material from the prospective study consisted of cDNA or gDNA derived from T cells, B-cell-depleted T cells, or PBMCs. Subjects who had been exposed to COVID-19, were actively infected with it, or had recovered from it provided the deeply sampled blood TCRbeta repertoires that made up the dataset. The repertoires were made available in a free public database intended to serve as a resource for research on the immune response to SARS-CoV-2. The samples were drawn from the first 160 participants of the ongoing ImmuneRACE study and from about 1,200 subjects provided by 6 global collaborators. Sample metadata almost always included a de-identified subject ID, COVID-19 status, age in years and sex. Where available, HLA class I and class II types were taken from metadata supplied by the sample provider and were not determined by assay-based typing.

TCRbeta CDR3 regions were amplified from genomic DNA by means of the immunoSEQ Assay, a bias-controlled multiplex PCR. The original pipeline was this. Nucleated cell counts per sample were estimated from amplification of reference gene primers within the assay. To quantify the absolute abundance of each unique TCRbeta CDR3 rearrangement, sequence reads were collapsed and filtered. For each sample, productive Simpson clonality was calculated by taking the square root of Simpson's diversity index across productive rearrangements. This is the immuneACCESS table as TCRdb keeps it, with only in-frame sequences that have V and J called. A part of the clones is gone; compared with another copy, unresolved V genes explain less than half, and the rest is unexplained. The V and J calls and clone size were taken over from that table, and D and trimming were inferred from the DNA. The sample table lists more than 100,000 clones, 60% to 85% of them with a count of one. The top ten clonotypes cover 2.3% of the sample.

Points the paper makes about the study in general: The quantity of clinical and demographic metadata differed by source and by participant and was supplied without curation.

Notes on this clone: Its antigen is still unknown. The sample holds no much larger clone one base away, and base qualities are not on file.

The germline V gene specifies SGDLS as CDR1 and YYNGEE as CDR2. The CDR3, from cysteine to phenylalanine, totals 19 residues. Just CDR3 DNA is preserved here, 57 bases in frame from base 1. Clipping removes 4 bases from V and 0 bases from J, with 11 as the unmatched junction base count. Whole blood was collected in K2EDTA tubes by collaborating institutions according to the institutions' own protocols. For TCRbeta analysis, collaborator samples were shipped as frozen whole blood, as isolated PBMCs, or as DNA extracted from either sample type. The rearrangement combines TRBV9 with TRBJ1-5, with 12 central nucleotides matching TRBD1. The source is a man between 65 and 85 years old with acute or convalescent COVID-19. The material sequenced was peripheral blood. The DNA sequence follows: TGTGCCAGCAGCCACCGGGACAGGGGGCCTGGTTATAGCAATCAGCCCCAGCATTTT. Translated, this gives CASSHRDRGPGYSNQPQHF.